A single sample is the source of the 18 T cell receptor beta chains below, sequenced in a study of Ad26.COV2.S vaccination and SARS-CoV-2 variants. Treatment here: 15 to 20 received Ad26.COV2.S at low or high dose, single or two shots; about 5 received placebo; per-sample allocation not given. It was on day 63 after the first vaccine or placebo injection that samples were taken. Assay: immunoSEQ multiplex PCR; the TCRdb copy retains only in-frame clones and omits some. The sample comprises just over 350,000 clones, 85% of which are singletons, and 3.3% rests with the top ten. Sample: peripheral blood, taken in a trial of Ad26.COV2.S vaccine versus placebo. The receptors stem from a person between 18 and 65 years old who received the Ad26.COV2.S COVID-19 vaccine or a placebo.

This sequence joins TRBV2 and TRBJ1-5; 12 bases are a match to TRBD1. V shed 7 bases, J shed 6 bases, and the junction held 4 bases outside the gene matches. Per germline, CDR1 SNHLY and CDR2 FYNNEI. The CDR3 is 14 amino acids. CDR3 coding DNA: TGTGCCAGCACTGGGACAGGGGGCTTTCAGCCCCAGCATTTT. Its protein is CASTGTGGFQPQHF. Full variable domain (rest looked up from reference TRBV2 and TRBJ1-5): EPEVTQTPSHQVTQMGQEVILRCVPISNHLYFYWYRQILGQKVEFLVSFYNNEISEKSEIFDDQFSVERPDGSNFTLKIRSTKLEDSAMYFCASTGTGGFQPQHFGDGTRLSIL.

V usage is TRBV15 and J usage is TRBJ2-7, with D possibly being TRBD1 (5 bases). Trimming removed 5 bases from V and 3 bases from J, with 20 bases in between. CDR1 and CDR2 from the germline V gene are LNHNV and YYDKDF (reference sequence). CDR3 length: 16 amino acids. Written as DNA, the CDR3 is TGTGCCACCAGCGACGAAGGCGCAGGGAATATCTACGAGCAGTACTTC. Its protein is CATSDEGAGNIYEQYF.

The V and J genes are TRBV10-1 and TRBJ2-7, with unresolved D. Germline V CDR1 and CDR2: WNHNN, SYGVQD (reference sequence). The CDR3 extends over 14 amino acids. Trimming left V 0 bases short and J 1 base short, with 7 bases between. DNA of the CDR3: TGCGCCAGCAGTGAGTCCACAGCTTCCTACGAGCAGTACTTC. The encoded protein is CASSESTASYEQYF.

A remark on this clone: The same CDR3 is also encoded by other DNA sequences in this sample. This chain joins TRBV5-1 and TRBJ2-5; TRBD1 matches at 9 bases. V lost 3 bases to trimming and J lost 1 base; unmatched junction nucleotides: 1. Per the germline V gene, CDR1 is SGHRS and CDR2 is YFSETQ. The CDR3 covers 14 residues. The CDR3 region is CASSSGQGQETQYF. CDR3 nucleotides: TGCGCCAGCAGCTCGGGACAGGGCCAAGAGACCCAGTACTTC.

The rearrangement links TRBV5-1 to TRBJ2-5; D may be TRBD2 (7 bases). Germline loops: CDR1 SGHRS, CDR2 YFSETQ. The CDR3 has 16 residues. V was shortened by 0 bases and J by 5 bases, with 17 bases between the two germline ends. As DNA, the CDR3 is TGCGCCAGCAGCTTGGTCCAGGGGCGGGGGACGGAGACCCAGTACTTC. This gives the protein CASSLVQGRGTETQYF.

This sequence joins TRBV18 and TRBJ2-2; D call uncertain. Germline loops: CDR1 KGHSH, CDR2 LQKENI. The CDR3 length is 14 residues. With 2 bases removed from V and 1 base from J, the gap between germline ends came to 5 bases. CDR3 coding DNA: TGTGCCAGCTCACCATGGGGGAACACCGGGGAGCTGTTTTTT. It translates to CASSPWGNTGELFF.

V and J are TRBV27 and TRBJ2-1, with TRBD2 as a possible D gene (6 bases). This CDR3 comprises 12 residues. Germline V gives CDR1 MNHEY, CDR2 SMNVEV (reference sequence). The ends were cut back, 6 bases at V and 9 bases at J, with 12 bases in the middle. The CDR3 loop reads CASSPRGIEQFF. CDR3 DNA: TGTGCCAGCAGCCCTCGGGGGATTGAGCAGTTCTTC.

The gene calls are TRBV6-5 and TRBJ2-7; 7 bases are a match to TRBD2. From germline, CDR1 is MNHEY and CDR2 SVGAGI. The CDR3 is 15 residues long. Unmatched junction bases numbered 9, after V lost 0 bases and J lost 7 bases. The CDR3 here is CASSYSGTTVLEQYF. The CDR3 DNA sequence: TGTGCCAGCAGTTACTCAGGGACTACCGTTCTAGAGCAGTACTTC.

This chain uses TRBV5-6 with TRBJ1-1; D possibly corresponds to TRBD1 (5 bases). Germline CDR1 SGHDT, CDR2 YYEEEE. V dropped 0 bases and J dropped 9 bases, with 15 bases sitting between them. The CDR3 runs to 14 residues. The CDR3 here is CASSLGLGGAKAFF. As DNA, the CDR3 is TGTGCCAGCAGCTTGGGCCTGGGCGGGGCGAAAGCTTTCTTT. The complete variable domain, with remaining parts taken from reference TRBV5-6 and TRBJ1-1, reads DAGVTQSPTHLIKTRGQQVTLRCSPKSGHDTVSWYQQALGQGPQFIFQYYEEEERQRGNFPDRFSGHQFPNYSSELNVNALLLGDSALYLCASSLGLGGAKAFFGQGTRLTVV.

The chain uses TRBV6-4 and TRBJ2-5, with D uncertain. The CDR3 length is 12 residues. CDR1 MRHNA and CDR2 SNTAGT come from the germline V gene. Trimming stripped 4 bases from V and 3 bases from J, with 6 bases between. CDR3 coding DNA: TGTGCCAGCAGTGTCGTAGAAGAGACCCAGTACTTC. It encodes CASSVVEETQYF.

Details on this clone: Other DNA sequences from this sample encode an identical CDR3 as well. V gene TRBV9 combines with J gene TRBJ2-1; TRBD2 matches at 9 bases. CDR1 is SGDLS and CDR2 is YYNGEE in the germline V gene. This CDR3 contains 15 residues. After removal of 2 bases from V and 3 bases from J, the junction contained 3 bases not matched to a gene. DNA for the CDR3: TGTGCCAGCAGCGTTAGCGGGAGCCTCTACAATGAGCAGTTCTTC. Residues: CASSVSGSLYNEQFF.

This clone occurred a few times. V usage is TRBV19 and J usage is TRBJ2-6, with D perhaps given as TRBD1 or TRBD2 (5 bases each). The CDR3 loop spans 17 amino acids. The germline CDR1 and CDR2 sequences are LNHDA and SQIVND (reference sequence). V lost 9 bases and J 0 bases, leaving 18 bases between the germline ends. The CDR3 sequence: CASLRGRGLSGANVLTF. The DNA for the CDR3 is TGTGCCAGCCTGAGGGGCCGGGGTCTCTCTGGGGCCAACGTCCTGACTTTC.

The chain uses TRBV4-1 and TRBJ2-7; D is undetermined. The CDR3 has 14 residues. The germline V gene encodes CDR1 MGHRA and CDR2 YSYEKL. The V end lost 1 base, the J end lost 0 bases, and 7 bases lay between the germline ends. Here the CDR3 DNA reads TGCGCCAGCAGCCAAGGAACGGCCTCCTACGAGCAGTACTTC. The encoded protein is CASSQGTASYEQYF.

A single count supports this clone. V usage is TRBV24-1 and J usage is TRBJ2-2; TRBD1 aligns across 9 bases. In germline, CDR1 is KGHDR, CDR2 SFDVKD. V gave up 7 bases and J gave up 6 bases; unmatched junction bases: 5. This CDR3 has 14 amino acids. CDR3 amino acids: CATRGQGDAGELFF. The DNA of the CDR3 is TGTGCCACCAGGGGACAGGGAGACGCCGGGGAGCTGTTTTTT.

A single count supports this clone. V is TRBV27 and J is TRBJ1-4; tentatively, D is TRBD1 (5 bases). The germline CDR1 and CDR2 sequences are MNHEY and SMNVEV (reference sequence). The CDR3 is 17 amino acids. V was clipped by 3 bases and J by 0 bases, with 14 bases between them. The DNA for the CDR3 is TGTGCCAGCAGTTTTTATGGCAGGGCCGCAACTAATGAAAAACTGTTTTTT. The encoded protein is CASSFYGRAATNEKLFF.

This chain links TRBV7-6 with TRBJ1-1; tentative D call: TRBD1 (5 bases). The germline gives CDR1 SGHVS, CDR2 FNYEAQ. The CDR3 is 15 amino acids. V lost 2 bases to trimming and J lost 6 bases, with 16 bases between them. In DNA form, the CDR3 reads TGTGCCAGCAGCTTAACACAGGATAGGGCGGCTGAAGCTTTCTTT. Amino acid sequence: CASSLTQDRAAEAFF.

In regard to this clone: The sample holds other DNA sequences that translate to the same CDR3. The chain carries TRBV5-1 and TRBJ2-3; D remains ambiguous. CDR1 is SGHRS and CDR2 is YFSETQ in the germline V gene. V was clipped by 0 bases and J by 1 base, with 3 bases between them. The CDR3 contains 13 residues. CDR3 nucleotide sequence: TGCGCCAGCAGCTTGGCTGGCACAGATACGCAGTATTTT. Residues: CASSLAGTDTQYF.

The rearrangement uses TRBV19 and TRBJ2-7, with 8 bases identical to TRBD2. Trimming at V came to 5 bases and at J to 1 base, leaving 7 bases not matched to a gene. CDR3 length: 15 amino acids. CDR1 and CDR2 (germline): LNHDA, SQIVND (reference sequence). The chain's CDR3 is CASSWVASGSYEQYF. For the CDR3, the DNA is TGTGCCAGTAGTTGGGTGGCTAGCGGGTCCTACGAGCAGTACTTC.